A single sample gave rise to the 23 T cell receptor beta chains below, sequenced in a study of T-cell memory formation after mild COVID-19. TCRdb reprocessed the 5' RACE reads via MiXCR and lists one record per CDR3 protein. This table has approximately 450,000 distinct CDR3 sequences, 18% appearing once. Sequenced sample: PBMCs or a T cell subset sorted from them (not recorded which). The receptor set was obtained from an adult woman who had mild COVID-19 (a few samples of this study predate the infection). Cell type and time point are not known.

The chain couples TRBV18 to TRBJ1-1; D perhaps matches TRBD1 (5 bases). Germline CDR1 reads KGHSH; CDR2 reads LQKENI. The CDR3 loop spans 17 amino acids. V was pared by 3 bases and J by 4 bases, with 21 bases between. In DNA, the CDR3 is TGTGCCAGCTCACCGGGACCGCGGTCAGTAGGTAGCACTGAAGCTTTCTTT. Translated, it gives CASSPGPRSVGSTEAFF.

This clonotype is a singleton in its sample. The V gene is TRBV2, the J gene TRBJ1-6; 8 bases agree with TRBD1. The CDR3 contains 16 residues. CDR1 and CDR2 (germline): SNHLY, FYNNEI. J was trimmed by 3 bases and V by 4 bases; bases with no gene match: 5. The CDR3 is CASSGGTGGYNSPLHF. The CDR3 DNA reads TGTGCCAGCAGTGGGGGGACAGGCGGCTATAATTCACCCCTCCACTTT. The full variable domain, with the rest looked up from reference TRBV2 and TRBJ1-6, is EPEVTQTPSHQVTQMGQEVILRCVPISNHLYFYWYRQILGQKVEFLVSFYNNEISEKSEIFDDQFSVERPDGSNFTLKIRSTKLEDSAMYFCASSGGTGGYNSPLHFGNGTRLTVT.

This clonotype was observed many times. The genes are TRBV11-2 and TRBJ1-2; possible D gene TRBD1, 6 bases. This CDR3 is 14 amino acids long. Trimming removed 1 base from V and 0 bases from J, with 6 bases in between. CDR1 and CDR2 (germline): SGHAT, FQNNGV. This chain's CDR3 is CASSLAGANYGYTF. The CDR3 DNA sequence: TGTGCCAGCAGCTTAGCAGGGGCTAACTATGGCTACACCTTC.

The chain links TRBV29-1 to TRBJ2-7; D remains ambiguous. With 6 bases removed from V and 1 base from J, the gap between germline ends came to 10 bases. The CDR3 spans 12 residues. CDR1 is SQVTM, CDR2 ANQGSEA, per germline. CDR3 DNA sequence: TGCAGCGTGGCAGAGGTGTCCTACGAGCAGTACTTC. Translation gives CSVAEVSYEQYF.

In DNA, the CDR3 is TGTGCCAGCAGTACCCGGGACGGTGATCAGCCCCAGCATTTT. Translating gives CASSTRDGDQPQHF. The chain links TRBV12-3 or TRBV12-4 to TRBJ1-5, with D maybe TRBD1 (5 bases). The CDR3 length is 14 residues. V dropped 5 bases and J dropped 5 bases, with 13 bases sitting between them.

This clonotype was picked up a small number of times. V is TRBV3-1 and J is TRBJ1-6; D is ambiguous. Germline CDR1 LGHDT, CDR2 YNNKEL (reference sequence). CDR3 size: 13 residues. V dropped 2 bases and J dropped 7 bases, with 6 bases sitting between them. The CDR3 bases are TGTGCCAGCAGCCAACAGTTGAATTCACCCCTCCACTTT. It translates to CASSQQLNSPLHF.

The chain recombines TRBV7-9 with TRBJ2-7, with a possible D match to TRBD1 (5 bases). Trimming removed 2 bases at V and 0 bases at J, with 8 bases between. The CDR3 has 14 residues. The germline CDR1 and CDR2 sequences are SEHNR and FQNEAQ (reference sequence). The CDR3, as DNA: TGTGCCAGCAGCTTAAGGGGCAACTCCTACGAGCAGTACTTC. It yields the protein CASSLRGNSYEQYF. The full variable domain, completed using reference TRBV7-9 and TRBJ2-7, is DTGVSQNPRHKITKRGQNVTFRCDPISEHNRLYWYRQTLGQGPEFLTYFQNEAQLEKSRLLSDRFSAERPKGSFSTLEIQRTEQGDSAMYLCASSLRGNSYEQYFGPGTRLTVT.

This clonotype has only a few counts. The genes are TRBV5-1 and TRBJ1-3; D uncertain. This CDR3 is 15 amino acids long. Germline V gene data show CDR1 as SGHRS and CDR2 as YFSETQ. V lost 4 bases to trimming and J lost 0 bases, with 11 bases between them. CDR3 DNA: TGCGCCAGCAGCCCGGGATCACTCTCTGGAAACACCATATATTTT. Protein product: CASSPGSLSGNTIYF.

This clonotype turned up a few times. The CDR3 DNA reads TGTGCCTGGAGTTGGGATGTACGCGAGCAGTACTTC. Translation: CAWSWDVREQYF. The chain uses TRBV30 and TRBJ2-7; unclear D gene. From germline, CDR1 is GTSNPN and CDR2 SVGIG (reference sequence). The CDR3 runs to 12 residues. V was cut by 2 bases and J by 6 bases, with 11 bases left in between.

The table lists this clonotype with a few counts. The chain is built from TRBV27 and TRBJ2-3; 7 bases are a match to TRBD2. The germline V gene encodes CDR1 MNHEY and CDR2 SMNVEV (reference sequence). This CDR3 has 15 residues. The junction had 12 bases not matched to a gene; V was cut back by 5 bases and J by 7 bases. CDR3 loop: CASSRLSGGSHTQYF. CDR3 coding DNA: TGTGCCAGCAGTAGGCTATCGGGAGGATCTCATACGCAGTATTTT.

This clonotype was seen only a few times. The J gene is TRBJ1-1, the V gene TRBV7-6, with D tentatively TRBD1 (6 bases). Deletions cut 6 bases from V and 6 bases from J, with 20 bases between. This CDR3 comprises 15 residues. CDR1 and CDR2 from the germline V gene are SGHVS and FNYEAQ. DNA of the CDR3: TGTGCCAGCAGTCCGTCGGGGGGGCCGGGGGCTGAAGCTTTCTTT. This gives the protein CASSPSGGPGAEAFF. Filled out from reference TRBV7-6 and TRBJ1-1, the complete variable domain reads GAGVSQSPRYKVTKRGQDVALRCDPISGHVSLYWYRQALGQGPEFLTYFNYEAQQDKSGLPNDRFSAERPEGSISTLTIQRTEQRDSAMYRCASSPSGGPGAEAFFGQGTRLTVV.

This clonotype was seen a handful of times. V gene TRBV19 combines with J gene TRBJ1-2; D possibly corresponds to TRBD1 (5 bases). Trimming removed 3 bases at V and 2 bases at J, with 7 bases between. In germline, CDR1 is LNHDA, CDR2 SQIVND (reference sequence). The CDR3 covers 13 residues. The CDR3 region is CASSMGENYGYTF. CDR3 in DNA: TGTGCCAGTAGTATGGGGGAGAACTATGGCTACACCTTC. The variable domain in full, completed from reference TRBV19 and TRBJ1-2, reads DGGITQSPKYLFRKEGQNVTLSCEQNLNHDAMYWYRQDPGQGLRLIYYSQIVNDFQKGDIAEGYSVSREKKESFPLTVTSAQKNPTAFYLCASSMGENYGYTFGSGTRLTVV.

This clonotype was detected ten times or more. The rearrangement joins TRBV12-3 or TRBV12-4 to TRBJ1-1, with a tentative D call TRBD1 (5 bases). The CDR3 length is 13 residues. V was cut by 7 bases and J by 6 bases, with 15 bases left in between. CDR3 in amino acids: CASNNQGYPEAFF. CDR3 sequence (DNA): TGTGCCAGCAACAATCAGGGTTATCCTGAAGCTTTCTTT.

The gene calls are TRBV4-1 and TRBJ1-5, with D unclear. Between the trimmed V and J ends, which lost 2 bases and 6 bases, there was a span of 8 bases. In germline, CDR1 is MGHRA, CDR2 YSYEKL. This CDR3 is 13 amino acids long. As DNA, the CDR3 is TGCGCCAGCAGCCAAAGAGACTCTCAGCCCCAGCATTTT. As protein: CASSQRDSQPQHF.

This clonotype was observed a handful of times. The chain employs TRBV4-1 and TRBJ2-7; D possibly uses TRBD1 or TRBD2 (7 bases each). V was trimmed by 4 bases and J by 0 bases, leaving 22 bases between them. Germline CDR1 and CDR2: MGHRA and YSYEKL. CDR3 length: 18 amino acids. The CDR3 sequence: CASSPKGGGGPSSYEQYF. CDR3 DNA: TGCGCCAGCAGCCCTAAGGGAGGGGGCGGGCCCAGCTCCTACGAGCAGTACTTC.

Only a few counts were recorded for this clonotype. One end of the junction fails to match germline, which may point to a read error. The J gene is TRBJ2-3, the V gene TRBV9; 14 nucleotides align to TRBD2. This CDR3 spans 17 amino acids. The V gene's germline CDR1 is SGDLS and CDR2 YYNGEE. CDR3 DNA: TGTGCCAGCAGAGTAGGACTAGCGGGGGGACTCACAGATACGCAGTATTTT. Its translation: CASRVGLAGGLTDTQYF. The variable domain in full, with the rest retrieved from reference TRBV9 and TRBJ2-3, is DSGVTQTPKHLITATGQRVTLRCSPRSGDLSVYWYQQSLDQGLQFLIQYYNGEERAKGNILERFSAQQFPDLHSELNLSSLELGDSALYFCASRVGLAGGLTDTQYFGPGTRLTVL.

DNA for the CDR3: TGCGCCAGCAGCCAAGAAGCAGTTCGACAGGGATCCTACGAGCAGTACTTC. Translated, it gives CASSQEAVRQGSYEQYF. The V and J genes are TRBV4-3 and TRBJ2-7, with TRBD1 matching 7 bases. The CDR3 spans 17 residues. Per the germline V gene, CDR1 is LGHNA and CDR2 is YSLEER. The junction had 9 bases not matched to a gene; V was cut back by 0 bases and J by 1 base.

The CDR3 protein is CASSPREGMNTEAFF. The DNA of the CDR3 is TGTGCCAGCTCACCACGGGAGGGGATGAACACTGAAGCTTTCTTT. The chain recombines TRBV18 with TRBJ1-1, with D perhaps matching TRBD1 (5 bases). The V end was cut by 1 base, the J end by 0 bases, with 9 bases between. The CDR3 totals 15 residues. CDR1 KGHSH and CDR2 LQKENI come from the germline V gene.

The chain recombines TRBV7-9 with TRBJ1-6; 8 nucleotides align to TRBD1. Germline-derived CDR1 and CDR2 are SEHNR and FQNEAQ (reference sequence). The V gene end was trimmed by 5 bases and the J gene end by 3 bases; junction bases not matched to a gene: 9. The CDR3 consists of 17 residues. CDR3 region: CASSITGTGGYNSPLHF. The CDR3 DNA is TGTGCCAGCAGCATCACCGGGACAGGAGGCTATAATTCACCCCTCCACTTT.

This sequence joins TRBV3-1 and TRBJ2-3; 9 bases line up with TRBD2. CDR3 size: 16 residues. The V gene end was trimmed by 2 bases and the J gene end by 6 bases; junction bases not matched to a gene: 9. Germline CDR1 is LGHDT and CDR2 is YNNKEL (reference sequence). The CDR3: CASSQYTLAGMDTQYF. DNA for the CDR3: TGTGCCAGCAGCCAATACACCCTAGCGGGGATGGATACGCAGTATTTT.

In its sample, this clonotype was seen many times. The chain couples TRBV5-1 to TRBJ2-3; D unresolved. The germline gives CDR1 SGHRS, CDR2 YFSETQ. The CDR3 sequence is 13 residues long. Trimming pared 1 base from V and 2 bases from J, leaving 5 bases between. The CDR3 loop is CASSLTLTDTQYF. CDR3 DNA sequence: TGCGCCAGCAGCTTGACCCTCACAGATACGCAGTATTTT.

This clonotype was seen only a few times. This chain uses TRBV9 with TRBJ1-6; D gene uncertain. V dropped 0 bases and J dropped 13 bases, with 11 bases sitting between them. In germline, CDR1 is SGDLS, CDR2 YYNGEE. The CDR3 has 13 amino acids. Here the CDR3 reads CASSVADESPLHF. The CDR3 nucleotides are TGTGCCAGCAGCGTAGCGGATGAGTCCCCCCTCCACTTT.

The sample holds a few counts of this clonotype. The CDR3 DNA reads TGTGCCAGCAGCTCAGGGTCTGGGCAGCCCCAGCATTTT. Translated, it gives CASSSGSGQPQHF. This rearrangement joins TRBV5-6 to TRBJ1-5; a weak D match, TRBD1 (5 bases). The CDR3 has 13 amino acids. Trimming left V 3 bases short and J 7 bases short, with 11 bases between. Germline-derived CDR1 and CDR2 are SGHDT and YYEEEE. Full variable domain (remainder filled in from reference TRBV5-6 and TRBJ1-5): DAGVTQSPTHLIKTRGQQVTLRCSPKSGHDTVSWYQQALGQGPQFIFQYYEEEERQRGNFPDRFSGHQFPNYSSELNVNALLLGDSALYLCASSSGSGQPQHFGDGTRLSIL.